Reported below is one T cell receptor beta chain. The data derive from a study of control samples from healthy donors and cancer patients. Using immunoSEQ multiplex PCR, the repertoire was profiled, and TCRdb retains in-frame clones only, with some absent. Here the sample spans tens of thousands of clones, roughly nine tenths being singletons. This CDR3 contains 12 residues. The germline gives CDR1 WSHSY, CDR2 SAAADI. Trimming left V 6 bases short and J 7 bases short, with 13 bases between. The sample was blood. The gene calls are TRBV10-2 and TRBJ2-7; tentatively, D is TRBD2 (6 bases). The TCR was taken from a man over 45 in good health. CDR3 coding DNA: TGCGCCAGCAGCGCCATTAGCGGAGAGCAGTACTTC. It translates to CASSAISGEQYF.